The 27 T cell receptor beta chains listed next were all sequenced from one sample in a study of molecular identifiers for immune sequencing clone quantification. TCRdb re-called the PCR reads with MiXCR, one entry per CDR3 protein. Altogether some 9,000 distinct CDR3 sequences are present, 14% being singletons, with the ten largest covering around 1.5%. Source material: naive CD8+ T cells from blood, with Jurkat cell RNA spiked in. Subset reported: FACS-sorted CD8+CD4-CCR7+CD45RA+ naive T cells. All receptors come from a human donor in good health. Some libraries in this study had Jurkat cell RNA spiked in.

In its sample, this clonotype was seen many times. The rearrangement joins TRBV14 to TRBJ2-7; no clear D gene. The CDR3 is 11 amino acids. V lost 0 bases and J 7 bases, leaving 4 bases between the germline ends. Germline CDR1 is SGHDN and CDR2 is FVKESK. CDR3: CASSQDREQYF. CDR3 bases: TGTGCCAGCAGCCAAGATCGGGAGCAGTACTTC.

This clonotype was counted a single time. The chain has TRBV7-2 and TRBJ1-2; no reliable D call. Germline V gene sequence: CDR1 SGHTA, CDR2 FQGNSA. V lost 2 bases and J lost 2, with 9 bases in between. The CDR3 loop spans 14 amino acids. The CDR3 nucleotides are TGTGCCAGCAGCTTAACTTCTGTAAACTATGGCTACACCTTC. Its translation: CASSLTSVNYGYTF.

This clonotype qualifies as medium-sized. V usage is TRBV4-1 and J usage is TRBJ2-1; maybe TRBD2 (5 bases). The CDR3 contains 15 residues. The ends were cut back, 4 bases at V and 8 bases at J, with 18 bases in the middle. CDR1 and CDR2 (germline): MGHRA, YSYEKL. This chain's CDR3 is CASSRLQRVEDEQFF. The CDR3 DNA follows: TGCGCCAGCAGCCGCTTACAGAGGGTTGAGGATGAGCAGTTCTTC.

A note on this clonotype: A much larger clone is a single base away; this may be a read error. CDR3: CASSLALPGGQPPHF. Here the CDR3 DNA reads TGTGCCAGCAGCTTAGCGCTCCCCGGTGGGCAGCCCCCGCATTTT. The rearrangement links TRBV7-2 to TRBJ1-5; D gene ambiguous. Germline V gene lookup returns CDR1 SGHTA and CDR2 FQGNSA. CDR3 length: 15 amino acids. Full variable domain (remainder filled in from reference TRBV7-2 and TRBJ1-5): GAGVSQSPSNKVTEKGKDVELRCDPISGHTALYWYRQSLGQGLEFLIYFQGNSAPDKSGLPSDRFSAERTGGSVSTLTIQRTQQEDSAVYLCASSLALPGGQPPHFGDGTRLSIL.

About this clonotype: This may stem from a read error, because a much larger clone lies one nucleotide away. Because the CDR3 is missing its conserved closing phenylalanine or tryptophan, this is likely a read error. The chain links TRBV5-6 to TRBJ2-5; no firm D call. This CDR3 is 11 amino acids long. Germline CDR1 and CDR2: SGHDT and YYEEEE. Between the trimmed V and J ends, which lost 3 bases and 4 bases, there was a span of 4 bases. CDR3 protein: CASSSVETQYL. CDR3 DNA: TGTGCCAGCAGCTCGGTAGAGACCCAGTACCTC.

This clonotype was seen repeatedly, ten times or more. This chain links TRBV11-2 with TRBJ2-1; 9 bases are a match to TRBD1. V trimming: 3 bases; J trimming: 6 bases; junction bases outside the gene matches: 3. The CDR3 contains 14 residues. CDR1 is SGHAT, CDR2 FQNNGV, per germline. The CDR3: CASSLGQGFNEQFF. The CDR3 region has the DNA TGTGCCAGCAGCTTGGGACAGGGTTTCAATGAGCAGTTCTTC.

The gene calls are TRBV6-2 or TRBV6-3 and TRBJ1-5; tentative D call: TRBD1 (5 bases). The CDR3 runs to 14 residues. Trimming left V 4 bases short and J 7 bases short, with 14 bases between. Germline-derived CDR1 and CDR2 are MNHEY and SVGEGT. The CDR3: CASSLGASGQPQHF. In nucleotides, the CDR3 is TGTGCCAGCAGTTTAGGGGCATCCGGGCAGCCCCAGCATTTT.

This clonotype rates as medium-sized. V usage is TRBV28 and J usage is TRBJ2-7; D not resolved. The CDR3 totals 12 residues. V was shortened by 5 bases and J by 3 bases, with 8 bases between the two germline ends. Germline loops: CDR1 MDHEN, CDR2 SYDVKM. In DNA, the CDR3 is TGTGCCAGCAGTCCCTCCGGCTACGAGCAGTACTTC. Its translation is CASSPSGYEQYF.

A word on this clonotype: This may be a read error, as it is one base from a much larger clone. This rearrangement joins TRBV7-3 to TRBJ2-3; 10 nucleotides align to TRBD1. Germline CDR1 reads SGHTA; CDR2 reads FQGTGA. The CDR3 extends over 14 amino acids. The CDR3 spells CASSRTGGRDTRYF. CDR3 nucleotides: TGTGCCAGCAGCCGGACAGGGGGGCGGGATACGCGGTATTTT.

This clonotype has a count of ten or more. V usage is TRBV27 and J usage is TRBJ2-7, with 10 bases fitting TRBD1. The ends lost 4 bases at V and 4 bases at J; junction bases unmatched: 7. Germline CDR1 and CDR2: MNHEY and SMNVEV (reference sequence). The CDR3 runs 15 residues. The CDR3, as DNA: TGTGCCAGCAGTTCGCGACAGGGGGCGAGATACGAGCAGTACTTC. As protein: CASSSRQGARYEQYF.

Comment on this clonotype: The conserved phenylalanine or tryptophan is not found at the CDR3 terminus, so this likely reflects a read error. The rearrangement joins TRBV29-1 to TRBJ2-3; 13 bases align to TRBD2. Germline lookup yields CDR1 SQVTM and CDR2 ANQGSEA. The CDR3 extends over 16 amino acids. CDR3 region: CSVEDGLAGVADTQYL. The CDR3 nucleotides read TGCAGTGTTGAAGATGGACTAGCGGGAGTGGCAGATACGCAGTATCTT.

This clonotype is labeled as medium-sized. J is TRBJ2-1 and V is TRBV19, with D perhaps given as TRBD1 or TRBD2 (5 bases each). The CDR3 loop spans 16 amino acids. Trimming stripped 3 bases from V and 5 bases from J, with 17 bases between. Per germline, CDR1 LNHDA and CDR2 SQIVND (reference sequence). CDR3 sequence (DNA): TGTGCCAGTAGTATTGCCCGGGATCTGGGGGACAATGAGCAGTTCTTC. Amino acids: CASSIARDLGDNEQFF.

By sample fraction, this clonotype is medium-sized. The CDR3 protein is CSARDVSGLASYEQYF. The DNA for the CDR3 is TGCAGTGCTAGAGATGTCTCGGGACTAGCGAGCTACGAGCAGTACTTC. The chain has TRBV20-1 and TRBJ2-7; TRBD2 agrees at 10 bases. The junction had 8 bases not matched to a gene; V was cut back by 0 bases and J by 3 bases. CDR1 is DFQATT, CDR2 SNEGSKA, per germline (reference sequence). CDR3 length: 16 amino acids.

This clonotype rates as medium-sized. The V call is TRBV27, the J call TRBJ1-5; D ambiguous. V was cut by 0 bases and J by 1 base, with 4 bases left in between. CDR1 is MNHEY and CDR2 is SMNVEV in the germline V gene (reference sequence). The CDR3 runs 14 residues. The CDR3 nucleotides read TGTGCCAGCAGTTTATCCGACAGCAATCAGCCCCAGCATTTT. Its translation is CASSLSDSNQPQHF.

In its sample, this clonotype was seen a few times. This may arise from a read error, as a much more abundant clone is one base away. The rearrangement joins TRBV6-2 or TRBV6-3 to TRBJ2-7; D ambiguous. The CDR3 runs to 11 residues. Germline V gene lookup returns CDR1 MNHEY and CDR2 SVGEGT. Trimming removed 6 bases at V and 2 bases at J, with 5 bases between. The CDR3 nucleotides are TGTGCCAGCAGCCGAACCTACGAGCAGTACTTC. It specifies CASSRTYEQYF.

This clonotype was observed at least ten times. V gene TRBV30 combines with J gene TRBJ2-3; 13 bases align to TRBD2. Germline V lookup: CDR1 GTSNPN, CDR2 SVGIG (reference sequence). The CDR3 is made up of 18 amino acids. V shed 1 base and J 7 bases; nucleotides not matched to a gene: 14. The CDR3 sequence: CAWSGFSTLAGGVNTQYF. The CDR3 DNA reads as TGTGCCTGGAGTGGGTTTTCCACACTAGCGGGAGGGGTAAATACGCAGTATTTT.

By share, this clonotype counts as medium-sized. The chain is built from TRBV7-9 and TRBJ2-1; D is unresolved. The ends were cut back, 5 bases at V and 8 bases at J, with 7 bases in the middle. CDR1 and CDR2 from the germline V gene are SEHNR and FQNEAQ (reference sequence). The CDR3 totals 11 residues. CDR3 sequence: CASSEVDEQFF. In nucleotides, the CDR3 is TGTGCCAGCAGCGAAGTAGATGAGCAGTTCTTC.

This clonotype was found many times. The V gene is TRBV29-1, the J gene TRBJ2-7; D is uncertain. Between the trimmed V and J ends, which lost 4 bases and 3 bases, there was a span of 4 bases. CDR1 and CDR2 (germline): SQVTM, ANQGSEA. The CDR3 has 10 residues. The CDR3 loop is CSVVDYEQYF. The CDR3 DNA follows: TGCAGCGTTGTTGACTACGAGCAGTACTTC.

In this sample, this clonotype is medium-sized. The V gene is TRBV28, the J gene TRBJ2-7, with 7 bases lining up with TRBD2. V gave up 3 bases and J gave up 0 bases; unmatched junction bases: 11. Germline V gene data show CDR1 as MDHEN and CDR2 as SYDVKM. The CDR3 is 17 amino acids. CDR3 bases: TGTGCCAGCAGTTTCGTCCGCGGGAGCCTAAGCTCCTACGAGCAGTACTTC. This translates into CASSFVRGSLSSYEQYF.

This clonotype is medium-sized by share. The chain joins TRBV4-3 to TRBJ2-2; D call uncertain. The CDR3 is 11 amino acids. Germline assignment: CDR1 LGHNA and CDR2 YSLEER. V shed 3 bases and J shed 5 bases, with 1 base lying between them. CDR3 sequence reads: CASSQTGELFF. The CDR3 nucleotides are TGCGCCAGCAGCCAGACCGGGGAGCTGTTTTTT.

As regards this clonotype: A much larger clonotype is one base distant, so this may be a read error. The genes are TRBV28 and TRBJ1-6, with 7 bases fitting TRBD1. Germline V gives CDR1 MDHEN, CDR2 SYDVKM. CDR3 length: 17 amino acids. The ends lost 6 bases at V and 0 bases at J; junction bases unmatched: 8. CDR3 sequence (DNA): TGTGCCAGCAGACCCGGGACAGAGATCTCCTATAATTCACCCCTCCACTTT. Its protein is CASRPGTEISYNSPLHF.

This clonotype was counted at least ten times. The chain recombines TRBV27 with TRBJ2-3, with TRBD2 matching over 11 bases. CDR3 length: 20 residues. CDR1 is MNHEY, CDR2 SMNVEV, per germline (reference sequence). Unmatched junction bases numbered 13, after V lost 2 bases and J lost 0 bases. CDR3 DNA: TGTGCCAGCAGTTTAGCCGCCGGGACTAGCGGAGAATCTAGCACAGATACGCAGTATTTT. Its translation: CASSLAAGTSGESSTDTQYF.

Within the sample, this clonotype is medium-sized (0.01 to 0.1%). CDR3 bases: TGTGCCAGCAGCCAGGGTTCTAGCACAGATACGCAGTATTTT. Residues: CASSQGSSTDTQYF. The chain carries TRBV7-9 and TRBJ2-3; D perhaps matches TRBD1 (5 bases). CDR3 length equals 14 residues. CDR1 is SEHNR, CDR2 FQNEAQ, per germline (reference sequence). The V end was cut by 5 bases, the J end by 0 bases, with 9 bases between.

This clonotype was counted ten times or more. The chain links TRBV12-3 or TRBV12-4 to TRBJ2-7; 8 bases are shared with TRBD2. CDR3 length: 13 amino acids. The junction had 9 bases not matched to a gene; V was cut back by 9 bases and J by 5 bases. The CDR3 DNA sequence: TGTGCCAGTATGCGAGCGGGAGTCAACGAGCAGTACTTC. It codes for CASMRAGVNEQYF.

In this sample, this clonotype is medium-sized. V gene TRBV29-1 combines with J gene TRBJ1-1; D gene ambiguous. Per germline, CDR1 SQVTM and CDR2 ANQGSEA. This CDR3 is 11 amino acids long. With 4 bases removed from V and 0 bases from J, the gap between germline ends came to 3 bases. The CDR3 DNA reads as TGCAGCGTTGTGGTGAACACTGAAGCTTTCTTT. Translated, it gives CSVVVNTEAFF.

This clonotype occurred many times. The J gene is TRBJ2-3, the V gene TRBV12-3 or TRBV12-4, with TRBD1 identical over 10 bases. This CDR3 spans 14 amino acids. Unmatched junction bases numbered 6, after V lost 7 bases and J lost 5 bases. DNA of the CDR3: TGTGCCAGCAAGCGACAGGGGGCTGGAGATACGCAGTATTTT. This codes for CASKRQGAGDTQYF.

This clonotype is judged medium-sized. The chain couples TRBV4-3 to TRBJ2-5; no clear D. The CDR3 length is 16 residues. In germline, CDR1 is LGHNA, CDR2 YSLEER. V gave up 4 bases and J gave up 4 bases, with 19 bases separating them. The CDR3 loop is CASSRSADLGGETQYF. The CDR3 region has the DNA TGCGCCAGCAGCCGCTCCGCGGACCTGGGCGGAGAGACCCAGTACTTC.